This T cell receptor beta chain is from a study of CD8 T cells in ankylosing spondylitis. Each CDR3 protein is one row after TCRdb ran MiXCR on the 5' RACE reads. In the table there are about 510,000 distinct CDR3 sequences, roughly 5.3% of which are singletons. Whole-study results and caveats: Fewer than ten highly homologous variants made up a TCR beta motif that seemed to typify ankylosing spondylitis blood. Prior work had noted some motif variants in reactive arthritis blood and synovial fluid.

This clonotype was seen many times. Its antigen remains unidentified. The V gene's germline CDR1 is SGDLS and CDR2 YYNGEE. The CDR3 sequence is 13 residues long. V was pared by 3 bases and J by 2 bases, with 7 bases between. Specimen: blood, either unsorted or a sorted T cell fraction (not recorded which). This chain joins TRBV9 and TRBJ2-3, with D hard to call. The sequence was collected from a male donor with ankylosing spondylitis. CDR3 nucleotide sequence: TGTGCCAGCAGCGGAGGCCCCACAGATACGCAGTATTTT. Protein sequence: CASSGGPTDTQYF.